A selection of T cell receptor beta chains follows, all from one sample in a study of identical twins. MiXCR, applied by TCRdb to the 5' RACE reads, yields one record per CDR3 protein. The sample records some 1,600,000 distinct CDR3 sequences, under 35% being singletons. The specimen sequenced was cord blood. All receptors derive from a newborn girl in good health. Each CDR3 is given with its conserved first and last residue. Fields, in order: J gene, V gene, D gene, clone size, CDR3 DNA, CDR3 protein. D genes are given only for firm matches. Part of the rows lack a size; the others show once, few, many or a class for expanded clones.

TRBJ2-1	TRBV4-2	TRBD2	few	TGTGCCAGCAGCCAAGAGGGTCGGACTAGATACAATGAGCAGTTCTTC	CASSQEGRTRYNEQFF
TRBJ2-7	TRBV7-8	-	-	TGTGCCAGCAGTCAAAGGGCAGTGGTGACCTACGAGCAGTACTTC	CASSQRAVVTYEQYF
TRBJ2-7	TRBV28	-	-	TGTGCCAGCAGCCCCGGAGGGGGGGCATTCTACGAGCAGTACTTC	CASSPGGGAFYEQYF
TRBJ2-4	TRBV12-3/TRBV12-4	-	many	TGTGCCAGCAGCCCCCCGGACGGCGAAAACATTCAGTACTTC	CASSPPDGENIQYF
TRBJ2-7	TRBV28	TRBD2	-	TGTGCCAGCAGTTTATACGGGAGGGCCTACGAGCAGTACTTC	CASSLYGRAYEQYF
TRBJ2-1	TRBV3-1	TRBD2	few	TGTGCCAGCAGCCAAGATTTCGGACTAGCGGGAGTGAATGAGCAGTTCTTC	CASSQDFGLAGVNEQFF
TRBJ2-2	TRBV24-1	TRBD1	few	TGTGCCACCAGTGATTCGGGGACAGGGCGAACCGGGGAGCTGTTTTTT	CATSDSGTGRTGELFF
TRBJ1-1	TRBV5-1	TRBD1	few	TGCGCCAGCAGCCCTGGACAGGGAGTGGGTGAAGCTTTCTTT	CASSPGQGVGEAFF
TRBJ1-4	TRBV28	-	few	TGTGCCAGCAGTTTCCCCCTTGGGGGGCGGGGGAATGAAAAACTGTTTTTT	CASSFPLGGRGNEKLFF
TRBJ2-1	TRBV20-1	-	-	TGCAGTGCTTGGGCTAGCCCCTACAATGAGCAGTTCTTC	CSAWASPYNEQFF
TRBJ2-3	TRBV5-1	-	-	TGCGCCAGCAATGTCTTGGGAGATACGCAGTATTTT	CASNVLGDTQYF
TRBJ2-1	TRBV28	TRBD2	-	TGTGCCAGCACTCAACTAGCGGGAGAGCCAGACAATGAGCAGTTCTTC	CASTQLAGEPDNEQFF
TRBJ1-1	TRBV6-1	-	-	TGTGCCAGCAGTGATTGGGAGAGGCAGACCGAAGCTTTCTTT	CASSDWERQTEAFF
TRBJ1-1	TRBV7-9	-	many	TGTGCCAGCAGCTTAGGGGGTGGGTACACTGAAGCTTTCTTT	CASSLGGGYTEAFF
TRBJ2-4	TRBV7-2	-	many	TGTGCCAGCAGCTTAGCGGCCAGTCTAGCCAAAAACATTCAGTACTTC	CASSLAASLAKNIQYF
TRBJ1-5	TRBV3-1	-	few	TGTGCCAGCAGCCGGGGCAGGCAGCCCCAGCATTTT	CASSRGRQPQHF
TRBJ2-7	TRBV5-1	-	few	TGCGCCAGCTCGGTAGGACAGTACTACAATGAGCAGTACTTC	CASSVGQYYNEQYF
TRBJ2-3	TRBV12-3/TRBV12-4	-	-	TGTGCCAGCAGTTTCCAGACACTCGCCACAGATACGCAGTATTTT	CASSFQTLATDTQYF
TRBJ2-3	TRBV6-2/TRBV6-3	-	few	TGTGCCAGCAGTTACGGCGCAGTCACCCATACGCAGTATTTT	CASSYGAVTHTQYF
TRBJ1-1	TRBV24-1	-	-	TGTGCCACCAGTGATCCCGGGACTGCCAACCTCGTCACTGAAGCTTTCTTT	CATSDPGTANLVTEAFF
TRBJ1-5	TRBV29-1	-	many	TGCAGCGTTGGAGGGGACAGCAATCAGCCCCAGCATTTT	CSVGGDSNQPQHF
TRBJ2-7	TRBV7-2	-	-	TGTGCCAGCAGCTTTTCGCTCGGCTCAGGGGGGTACGAGCAGTACTTC	CASSFSLGSGGYEQYF
TRBJ2-1	TRBV20-1	TRBD2	-	TGCAGTGCTAGAGAAGCGGGAGGAGTACATGAGCAGTTCTTC	CSAREAGGVHEQFF
TRBJ2-7	TRBV14	TRBD2	-	TGTGCCAGCAGCCAAGATTACAGACTAGCGGGAGTGAATGAGCAGTACTTC	CASSQDYRLAGVNEQYF
TRBJ2-7	TRBV30	TRBD1	-	TGTGCCTGGAGTGTACTCCAGGGGGCCTACGAGCAGTACTTC	CAWSVLQGAYEQYF
TRBJ2-1	TRBV2	-	-	TGTGCCAGCAGACAAGTATACAATGAGCAGTTCTTC	CASRQVYNEQFF
TRBJ1-1	TRBV20-1	-	few	TGCAGTGCTAGAGGCACCCGCCTCGGTAGAGGCACTGAAGCTTTCTTT	CSARGTRLGRGTEAFF
TRBJ1-2	TRBV10-3	-	many	TGTGCCATCAGTGAGTCGACCTATGGCTACACCTTC	CAISESTYGYTF
TRBJ1-2	TRBV4-1	-	few	TGCGCCAGCAGCCTAGACTTATTAGCTAACTATGGCTACACCTTC	CASSLDLLANYGYTF
TRBJ2-7	TRBV7-9	-	once	TGTGCCAGCAGCTTTGAGGGACACACCTACGAGCAGTACTTC	CASSFEGHTYEQYF
TRBJ1-4	TRBV11-2	-	few	TGTGCCAGCAGTCTCAACGGCAGCCCCTTTAATGAAAAACTGTTTTTT	CASSLNGSPFNEKLFF
TRBJ2-7	TRBV5-1	-	few	TGCGCCAGCAGCTTGCGGGACATAAACTACGAGCAGTACTTC	CASSLRDINYEQYF